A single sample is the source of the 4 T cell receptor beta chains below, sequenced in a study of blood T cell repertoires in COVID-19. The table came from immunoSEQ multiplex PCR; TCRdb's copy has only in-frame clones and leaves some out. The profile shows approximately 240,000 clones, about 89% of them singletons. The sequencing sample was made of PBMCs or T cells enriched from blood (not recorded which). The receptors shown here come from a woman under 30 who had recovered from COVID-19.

The CDR3 protein is CASSLIQRNEQFF. In DNA, the CDR3 is TGTGCCAGCAGCTTAATACAACGCAATGAGCAGTTCTTC. The rearrangement joins TRBV7-3 to TRBJ2-1; D ambiguous. The CDR3 consists of 13 residues. Trimming took off 1 base at V and 6 bases at J, with 7 bases between the two ends. Germline CDR1 SGHTA, CDR2 FQGTGA.

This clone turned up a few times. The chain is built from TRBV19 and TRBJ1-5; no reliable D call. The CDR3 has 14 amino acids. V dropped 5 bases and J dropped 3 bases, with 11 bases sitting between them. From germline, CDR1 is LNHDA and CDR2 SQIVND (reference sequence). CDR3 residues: CASSPGAVNQPQHF. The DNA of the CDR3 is TGTGCCAGTAGTCCGGGAGCGGTCAATCAGCCCCAGCATTTT.

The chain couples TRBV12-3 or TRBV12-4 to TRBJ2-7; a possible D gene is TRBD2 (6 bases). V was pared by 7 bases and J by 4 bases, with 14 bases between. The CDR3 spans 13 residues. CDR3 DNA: TGTGCCAGCACCCGGGACTCCATATACGAGCAGTACTTC. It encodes CASTRDSIYEQYF.

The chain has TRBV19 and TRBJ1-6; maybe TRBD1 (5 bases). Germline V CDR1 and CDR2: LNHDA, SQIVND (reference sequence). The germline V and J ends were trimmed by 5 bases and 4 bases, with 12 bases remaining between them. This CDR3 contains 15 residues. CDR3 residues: CASSSGGRYNSPLHF. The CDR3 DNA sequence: TGTGCCAGTAGTTCCGGGGGGAGGTATAATTCACCCCTCCACTTT.